A selection of T cell receptor beta chains follows, all from one sample in a study of cytomegalovirus exposure and HLA in healthy donors. Some clones are missing from TCRdb's copy, which holds only in-frame ones; the method was immunoSEQ multiplex PCR. The data contain 140,000 to 150,000 clones, 60% to 80% of them singletons. The sample comprised PBMCs. These receptors were collected from a woman in her 30s in good health and CMV-seronegative. The CDR3 runs from the conserved cysteine through the conserved F or W. The D gene is left open where the match is weak. The size of a clone is reported for some rows only, either as once, few or many, or as a class for expanded clones.

j_gene	d_gene	v_gene	abundance	CDR3aa	CDR3nt
TRBJ2-3	TRBD2	TRBV11-2	-	CASSLGNGRYTDTQYF	TGTGCCAGCAGCTTAGGGAACGGGAGGTACACAGATACGCAGTATTTT
TRBJ1-3	TRBD1	TRBV19	-	CASSTRQGLWGNTIYF	TGTGCCAGTAGTACCCGACAGGGGTTGTGGGGAAACACCATATATTTT
TRBJ2-7	-	TRBV2	-	CASSPSFSYEQYF	TGTGCCAGCAGCCCTAGCTTCTCCTACGAGCAGTACTTC
TRBJ1-1	-	TRBV29-1	-	CSVARVVDTEAFF	TGCAGCGTTGCCAGGGTCGTGGACACTGAAGCTTTCTTT
TRBJ2-1	-	TRBV5-1	-	CASKTGSSYNEQFF	TGCGCCAGCAAGACTGGGAGCTCCTACAATGAGCAGTTCTTC
TRBJ2-1	TRBD2	TRBV10-1	-	CASVAGGSYNEQFF	TGCGCCAGCGTAGCGGGGGGTTCCTACAATGAGCAGTTCTTC
TRBJ2-1	-	TRBV19	-	CASRTTGSYNEQFF	TGTGCCAGCAGGACAACCGGCTCCTACAATGAGCAGTTCTTC
TRBJ1-6	TRBD1	TRBV5-1	-	CASSLMTGGASSPLHF	TGCGCCAGCAGCTTAATGACAGGGGGCGCATCTTCACCCCTCCACTTT
TRBJ1-2	-	TRBV6-1	-	CASSVEDRRGYTF	TGTGCCAGCAGTGTTGAGGACAGAAGAGGCTACACCTTC
TRBJ2-5	TRBD2	TRBV4-2	-	CASSQERGGQETQYF	TGTGCCAGCAGCCAAGAGCGGGGGGGCCAAGAGACCCAGTACTTC
TRBJ1-1	-	TRBV19	-	CASRGLNLDTEAFF	TGTGCCAGTAGGGGGCTAAACCTGGACACTGAAGCTTTCTTT
TRBJ1-1	TRBD1	TRBV2	once	CASSDGTENTEAFF	TGTGCCAGCAGTGACGGGACAGAGAACACTGAAGCTTTCTTT
TRBJ1-1	-	TRBV6-4	-	CASSDGAVGTEAFF	TGTGCCAGCAGTGACGGGGCCGTGGGCACTGAAGCTTTCTTT
TRBJ2-7	-	TRBV7-3	-	CASTPPAGREQYF	TGTGCCAGCACCCCTCCGGCTGGGCGCGAGCAGTACTTC
TRBJ1-1	-	TRBV5-4	-	CASSSTVQPQEAFF	TGTGCCAGCAGCTCGACCGTACAGCCTCAAGAAGCTTTCTTT
TRBJ1-2	-	TRBV6-6	-	CASSGGYYGYTF	TGTGCCAGCAGTGGGGGCTACTATGGCTACACCTTC
TRBJ1-1	-	TRBV6-5	few	CASSLSDTNTEAFF	TGTGCCAGCAGTCTCTCAGACACGAACACTGAAGCTTTCTTT
TRBJ1-4	TRBD1	TRBV9	-	CASSVAGGFNEKLFF	TGTGCCAGCAGCGTAGCAGGGGGGTTTAATGAAAAACTGTTTTTT
TRBJ2-2	TRBD2	TRBV5-1	-	CASSLFGAGANTGELFF	TGCGCCAGCAGCTTGTTCGGAGCGGGAGCCAACACCGGGGAGCTGTTTTTT
TRBJ1-1	TRBD1	TRBV6-5	-	CASRLTGEVGTEAFF	TGTGCCAGCAGACTAACAGGGGAAGTGGGCACTGAAGCTTTCTTT
TRBJ1-1	-	TRBV25-1	-	CASRVDRPNTEAFF	TGTGCCAGCAGGGTGGACAGACCGAACACTGAAGCTTTCTTT
TRBJ2-5	TRBD1	TRBV5-6	-	CASSTDRGETQYF	TGTGCCAGCAGCACAGACAGGGGTGAGACCCAGTACTTC
TRBJ1-1	-	TRBV2	few	CASKAGMNTEAFF	TGTGCCAGCAAGGCAGGCATGAACACTGAAGCTTTCTTT
TRBJ1-1	-	TRBV27	-	CASSLSANTEAFF	TGTGCCAGCAGTTTATCAGCGAACACTGAAGCTTTCTTT